Sequencing of this T cell receptor beta chain was carried out in a study of CD8 T cells in ankylosing spondylitis. Study-wide findings and caveats: Several highly homologous variants made up a TCR beta motif, and this motif appeared characteristic of ankylosing spondylitis blood.

Trimming took 6 bases from V and 0 from J; bases not matched to a gene: 0. The length of the CDR3 is 14 residues. Germline CDR1 and CDR2: SNHLY and FYNNEI. This clonotype was found many times. Its target is not known. TCRdb used MiXCR to reprocess the 5' RACE reads, holding one entry per CDR3 protein. The table shows some 700,000 distinct CDR3 sequences, with over 15% occurring only once. J is TRBJ2-3 and V is TRBV2; TRBD2 matches 10 bases. The clonotype originates from a male donor with ankylosing spondylitis. Sequencing was performed on blood, either unsorted or a sorted T cell fraction (not recorded which). This chain's CDR3 is CASRLAGSTDTQYF. In nucleotides, the CDR3 is TGTGCCAGCAGACTAGCGGGAAGCACAGATACGCAGTATTTT. Combining the CDR3 with reference TRBV2 and TRBJ2-3 gives the whole variable domain EPEVTQTPSHQVTQMGQEVILRCVPISNHLYFYWYRQILGQKVEFLVSFYNNEISEKSEIFDDQFSVERPDGSNFTLKIRSTKLEDSAMYFCASRLAGSTDTQYFGPGTRLTVL.